This TCR beta chain is drawn from a study of T cells after yellow fever vaccination. This clonotype was found many times. TCRdb re-called the 5' RACE reads through MiXCR, storing one row per CDR3 protein. The sample holds approximately 300,000 distinct CDR3 sequences, over 8.5% seen once. V was pared by 1 base and J by 1 base, with 6 bases between. CDR3 size: 14 residues. Germline V lookup: CDR1 SGHVS, CDR2 FNYEAQ. The starting material was CD4+ T cells sorted from PBMCs, obtained 45 days after the yellow fever booster vaccination. V and J are TRBV7-6 and TRBJ2-3; D is uncertain. The receptor's source is a man aged 18-30 years who received the YFV17D yellow fever vaccine. The CDR3 is CASSLDSGTDTQYF. Written as DNA, the CDR3 is TGTGCCAGCAGCTTAGATTCCGGCACAGATACGCAGTATTTT.